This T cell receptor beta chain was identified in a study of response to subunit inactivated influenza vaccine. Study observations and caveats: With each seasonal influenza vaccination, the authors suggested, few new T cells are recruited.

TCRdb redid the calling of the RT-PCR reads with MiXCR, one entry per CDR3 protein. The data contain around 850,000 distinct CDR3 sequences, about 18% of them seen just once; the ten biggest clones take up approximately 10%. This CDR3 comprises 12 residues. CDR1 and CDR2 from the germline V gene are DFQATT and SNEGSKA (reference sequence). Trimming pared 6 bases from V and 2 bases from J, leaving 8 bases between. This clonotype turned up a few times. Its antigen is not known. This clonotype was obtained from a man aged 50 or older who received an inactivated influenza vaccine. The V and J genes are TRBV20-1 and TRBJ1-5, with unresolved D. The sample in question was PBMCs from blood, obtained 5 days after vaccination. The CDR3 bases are TGCAGTGCCTGGACCCGCAATCAGCCCCAGCATTTT. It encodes CSAWTRNQPQHF.